These 12 T cell receptor beta chains share one sample of origin, sequenced in a study of CD8+ T cells in alopecia areata. Investigators isolated RNA and reverse transcribed it into cDNA to act as the sequencing template. Repertoires were generated with immunoSEQ multiplex PCR, while TCRdb's copy carries only in-frame clones and drops some. In the table there are over 120,000 clones, about 47% of which are singletons. Sequencing was performed on CD4+ T cells sorted from blood, taken at week 0. The receptors derive from a human donor with alopecia areata.

The chain uses TRBV9 and TRBJ2-1, with 11 bases matching TRBD2. Germline trimming cut 0 bases from V and 8 bases from J; bases unmatched to any gene: 7. The CDR3 has 16 residues. Germline assignment: CDR1 SGDLS and CDR2 YYNGEE. The CDR3 reads CASSVGVSGRGDEQFF. The CDR3 region has the DNA TGTGCCAGCAGCGTAGGCGTTAGCGGGAGGGGGGATGAGCAGTTCTTC.

The chain joins TRBV29-1 to TRBJ2-7; TRBD2 is a possible D gene (6 bases). Germline CDR1 SQVTM, CDR2 ANQGSEA. The CDR3 loop spans 12 amino acids. Deletions cut 6 bases from V and 1 base from J, with 10 bases between. The CDR3 protein is CSVLRGSYEQYF. DNA of the CDR3: TGCAGCGTGCTTCGGGGGTCCTACGAGCAGTACTTC.

For this clone: Given the absence of the conserved phenylalanine or tryptophan at the CDR3 end, a read error is likely. Because the CDR3's place on the DNA is in doubt, the DNA is left out and the CDR3 is given as listed by TCRdb. The rearrangement joins TRBV21-1 to TRBJ1-1. TRBV21-1 is a pseudogene locus. Ends included, the CDR3 has 9 residues. CDR3: CASINRDPL.

The chain carries TRBV7-8 and TRBJ2-1; the match to TRBD1 covers 8 bases. The CDR3 loop spans 15 amino acids. In germline, CDR1 is SGHVS, CDR2 FQNEAQ. Trimming took 4 bases from V and 3 from J; bases not matched to a gene: 5. CDR3 bases: TGTGCCAGCAGCTGGACAGGGCGTAGCTACAATGAGCAGTTCTTC. Its protein product is CASSWTGRSYNEQFF. The whole variable domain, filled in from reference TRBV7-8 and TRBJ2-1, reads GAGVSQSPRYKVAKRGQDVALRCDPISGHVSLFWYQQALGQGPEFLTYFQNEAQLDKSGLPSDRFFAERPEGSVSTLKIQRTQQEDSAVYLCASSWTGRSYNEQFFGPGTRLTVL.

The gene calls are TRBV30 and TRBJ2-1, with 7 bases matching TRBD2. This CDR3 spans 14 amino acids. With 4 bases clipped from V and 6 bases from J, the junction kept 9 bases outside the gene matches. Per germline, CDR1 GTSNPN and CDR2 SVGIG (reference sequence). The CDR3 DNA is TGTGCCTGGAAGGTGGGGGACTACTTCAATGAGCAGTTCTTC. Translated, it gives CAWKVGDYFNEQFF. Using reference TRBV30 and TRBJ2-1 for the parts outside the CDR3, the full variable domain is SQTIHQWPATLVQPVGSPLSLECTVEGTSNPNLYWYRQAAGRGLQLLFYSVGIGQISSEVPQNLSASRPQDRQFILSSKKLLLSDSGFYLCAWKVGDYFNEQFFGPGTRLTVL.

The chain joins TRBV4-3 to TRBJ2-5; TRBD1 matches at 10 bases. This CDR3 is built from 14 residues. Germline lookup yields CDR1 LGHNA and CDR2 YSLEER. The junction had 2 bases not matched to a gene; V was cut back by 3 bases and J by 4 bases. CDR3 bases: TGCGCCAGCAGCCAGGGGACAGGGGTAGAGACCCAGTACTTC. Translated: CASSQGTGVETQYF.

This clone was observed a few times. The chain uses TRBV5-1 and TRBJ2-7; 10 bases map to TRBD1. CDR1 and CDR2 (germline): SGHRS, YFSETQ. The CDR3 is made up of 15 amino acids. V was pared by 4 bases and J by 0 bases, with 4 bases of the junction left unmatched. The CDR3 DNA reads as TGCGCCAGCAGCGAGAGGACAGGGGGCTCCTACGAGCAGTACTTC. Its protein product is CASSERTGGSYEQYF.

This chain joins TRBV28 and TRBJ2-1, with TRBD1 matching over 10 bases. The V segment lost 6 bases and the J segment 8 bases; nucleotides outside the gene matches: 13. Germline CDR1 MDHEN, CDR2 SYDVKM. The CDR3 runs 16 residues. The CDR3 is CASSPWEGQGIHEQFF. In DNA, the CDR3 is TGTGCCAGCAGCCCCTGGGAGGGACAGGGGATCCATGAGCAGTTCTTC.

The chain carries TRBV19 and TRBJ2-3, with 8 bases aligning to TRBD1. J lost 6 bases, V lost 6 bases, and 8 bases had no gene match. There are 14 residues in the CDR3. Germline CDR1 is LNHDA and CDR2 is SQIVND (reference sequence). In nucleotides, the CDR3 is TGTGCCAGTAGGGGACAGGAAGCATCGGATACGCAGTATTTT. Amino acids: CASRGQEASDTQYF.

J is TRBJ2-3 and V is TRBV7-9; 10 bases match TRBD1. The CDR3 loop spans 14 amino acids. Germline-derived CDR1 and CDR2 are SEHNR and FQNEAQ (reference sequence). J was trimmed by 6 bases and V by 2 bases; bases with no gene match: 2. This CDR3 is CASSLMGQGDTQYF. The CDR3, as DNA: TGTGCCAGCAGCTTAATGGGACAGGGGGATACGCAGTATTTT.

V and J are TRBV29-1 and TRBJ2-1; D unclear. CDR1 is SQVTM, CDR2 ANQGSEA, per germline. V was clipped by 4 bases and J by 7 bases, with 11 bases between them. The CDR3 runs 12 residues. The CDR3 is CSVAISGNEQFF. CDR3 nucleotide sequence: TGCAGCGTTGCAATTAGTGGGAATGAGCAGTTCTTC.

The chain employs TRBV19 and TRBJ2-5; tentatively, D is TRBD1 (6 bases). This CDR3 has 15 amino acids. V was cut by 7 bases and J by 4 bases, with 19 bases left in between. Looked up from germline, CDR1 is LNHDA and CDR2 is SQIVND (reference sequence). The CDR3 spells CASTTLLGARETQYF. DNA for the CDR3: TGTGCCAGTACCACCTTATTGGGGGCGCGAGAGACCCAGTACTTC.